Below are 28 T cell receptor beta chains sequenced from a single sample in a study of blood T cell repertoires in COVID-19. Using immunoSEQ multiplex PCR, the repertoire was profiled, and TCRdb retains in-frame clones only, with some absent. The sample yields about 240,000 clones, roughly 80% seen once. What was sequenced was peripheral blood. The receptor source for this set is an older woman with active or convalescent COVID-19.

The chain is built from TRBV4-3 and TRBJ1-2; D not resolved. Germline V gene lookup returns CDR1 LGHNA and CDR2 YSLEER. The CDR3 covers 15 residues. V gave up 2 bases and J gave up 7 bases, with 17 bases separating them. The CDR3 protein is CASSQLGDNPLGYTF. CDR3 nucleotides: TGCGCCAGCAGCCAATTAGGTGACAATCCTCTTGGCTACACCTTC.

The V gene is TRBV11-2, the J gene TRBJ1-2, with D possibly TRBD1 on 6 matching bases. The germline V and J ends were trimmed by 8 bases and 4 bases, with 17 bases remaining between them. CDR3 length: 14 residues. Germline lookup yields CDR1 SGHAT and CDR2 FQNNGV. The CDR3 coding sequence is TGTGCCAGCTCCTCTACGGGACAACGCTATGGCTACACCTTC. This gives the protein CASSSTGQRYGYTF.

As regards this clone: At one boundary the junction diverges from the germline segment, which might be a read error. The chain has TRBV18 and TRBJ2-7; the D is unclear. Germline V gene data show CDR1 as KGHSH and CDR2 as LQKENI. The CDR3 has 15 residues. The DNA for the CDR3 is TGTGCCAGCCCACCACCAAACGTCCTACTCGGCGAGCAGTACTTC. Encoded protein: CASPPPNVLLGEQYF.

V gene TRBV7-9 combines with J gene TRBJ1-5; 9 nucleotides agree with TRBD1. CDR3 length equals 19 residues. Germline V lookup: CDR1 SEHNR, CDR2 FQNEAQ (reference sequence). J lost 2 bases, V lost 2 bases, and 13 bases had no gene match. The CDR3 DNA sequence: TGTGCCAGCAGCTTAAATTTCGGCGGGGGACAGGGAGGCAATCAGCCCCAGCATTTT. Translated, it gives CASSLNFGGGQGGNQPQHF.

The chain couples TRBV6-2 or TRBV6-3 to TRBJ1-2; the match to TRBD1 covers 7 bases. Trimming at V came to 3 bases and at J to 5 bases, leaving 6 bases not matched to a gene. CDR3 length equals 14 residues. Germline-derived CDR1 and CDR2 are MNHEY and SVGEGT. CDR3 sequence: CASSYTGDKYGYTF. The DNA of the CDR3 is TGTGCCAGCAGTTATACAGGGGACAAATATGGCTACACCTTC.

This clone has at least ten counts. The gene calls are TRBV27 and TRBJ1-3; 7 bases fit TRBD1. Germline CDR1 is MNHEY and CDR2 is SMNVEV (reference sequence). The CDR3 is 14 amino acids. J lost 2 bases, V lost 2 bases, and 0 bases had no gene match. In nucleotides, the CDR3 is TGTGCCAGCAGTTTACAGGGGGCTGGAAACACCATATATTTT. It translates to CASSLQGAGNTIYF.

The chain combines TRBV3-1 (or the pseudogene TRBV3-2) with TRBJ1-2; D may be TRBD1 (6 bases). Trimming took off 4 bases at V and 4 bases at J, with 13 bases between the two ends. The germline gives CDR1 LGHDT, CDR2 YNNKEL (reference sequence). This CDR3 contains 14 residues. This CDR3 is CASSPTGRSYGYTF. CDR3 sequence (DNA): TGTGCCAGCAGCCCGACAGGACGTAGCTATGGCTACACCTTC.

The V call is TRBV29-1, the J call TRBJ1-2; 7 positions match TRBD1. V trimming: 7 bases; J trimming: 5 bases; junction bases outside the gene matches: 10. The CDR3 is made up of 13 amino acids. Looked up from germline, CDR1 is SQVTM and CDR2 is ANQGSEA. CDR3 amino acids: CSATEGAGYGYTF. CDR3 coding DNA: TGCAGCGCCACCGAGGGGGCTGGATATGGCTACACCTTC.

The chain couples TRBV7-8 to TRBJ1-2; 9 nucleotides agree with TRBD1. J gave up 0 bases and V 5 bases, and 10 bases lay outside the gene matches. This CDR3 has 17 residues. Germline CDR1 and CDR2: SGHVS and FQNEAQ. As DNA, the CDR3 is TGTGCCAGCAGCACCTACGGGACAGGGCTATCTAACTATGGCTACACCTTC. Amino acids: CASSTYGTGLSNYGYTF.

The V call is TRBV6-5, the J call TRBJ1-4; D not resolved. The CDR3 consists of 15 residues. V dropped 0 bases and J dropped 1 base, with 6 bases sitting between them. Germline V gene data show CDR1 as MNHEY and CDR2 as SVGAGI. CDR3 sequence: CASSYSGGTNEKLFF. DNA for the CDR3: TGTGCCAGCAGTTACTCTGGAGGAACTAATGAAAAACTGTTTTTT.

Here the CDR3 reads CSGRSETEAFF. CDR3 coding DNA: TGCAGCGGGCGGAGCGAGACTGAAGCTTTCTTT. V gene TRBV29-1 combines with J gene TRBJ1-1; D is undetermined. The CDR3 extends over 11 amino acids. With 7 bases removed from V and 5 bases from J, the gap between germline ends came to 11 bases. The V gene's germline CDR1 is SQVTM and CDR2 ANQGSEA. Drawing the rest from reference TRBV29-1 and TRBJ1-1, the complete variable domain is SAVISQKPSRDICQRGTSLTIQCQVDSQVTMMFWYRQQPGQSLTLIATANQGSEATYESGFVIDKFPISRPNLTFSTLTVSNMSPEDSSIYLCSGRSETEAFFGQGTRLTVV.

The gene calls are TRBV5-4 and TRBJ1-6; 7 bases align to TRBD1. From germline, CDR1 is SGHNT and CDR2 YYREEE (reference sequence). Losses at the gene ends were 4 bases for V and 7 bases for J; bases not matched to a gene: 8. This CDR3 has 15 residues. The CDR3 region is CASSAGDSQNSPLHF. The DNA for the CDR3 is TGTGCCAGCAGCGCCGGGGACAGTCAAAATTCACCCCTCCACTTT.

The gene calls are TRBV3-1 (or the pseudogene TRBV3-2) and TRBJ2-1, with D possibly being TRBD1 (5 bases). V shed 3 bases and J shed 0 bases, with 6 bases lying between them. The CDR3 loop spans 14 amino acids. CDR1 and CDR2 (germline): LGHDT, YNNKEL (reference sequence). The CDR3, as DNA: TGTGCCAGCAGCCAGCAGGGCTCCTACAATGAGCAGTTCTTC. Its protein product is CASSQQGSYNEQFF.

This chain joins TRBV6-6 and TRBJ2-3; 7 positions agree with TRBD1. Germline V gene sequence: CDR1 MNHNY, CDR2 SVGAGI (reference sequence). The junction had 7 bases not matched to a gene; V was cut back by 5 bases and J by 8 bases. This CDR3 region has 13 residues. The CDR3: CASSTDPGGTQYF. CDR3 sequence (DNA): TGTGCCAGCAGTACCGATCCAGGGGGTACGCAGTATTTT.

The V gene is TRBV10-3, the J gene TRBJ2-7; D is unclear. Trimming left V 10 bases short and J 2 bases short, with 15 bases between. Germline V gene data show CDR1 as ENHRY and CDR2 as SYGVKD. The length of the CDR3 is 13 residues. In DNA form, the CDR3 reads TGTGCCACAACCTCACCCCAGACCTACGAGCAGTACTTC. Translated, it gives CATTSPQTYEQYF.

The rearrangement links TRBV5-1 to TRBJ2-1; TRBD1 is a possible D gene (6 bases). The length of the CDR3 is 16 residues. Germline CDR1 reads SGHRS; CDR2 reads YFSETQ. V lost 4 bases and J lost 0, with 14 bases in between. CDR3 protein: CASSPQGLSSYNEQFF. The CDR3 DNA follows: TGCGCCAGCAGCCCCCAGGGGCTCAGCTCCTACAATGAGCAGTTCTTC.

The CDR3 loop reads CASRDRVGGQPQHF. Written as DNA, the CDR3 is TGTGCCAGCAGGGACAGGGTTGGGGGTCAGCCCCAGCATTTT. The chain combines TRBV6-6 with TRBJ1-5, with 8 bases that match TRBD1. CDR3 length: 14 amino acids. V lost 6 bases to trimming and J lost 6 bases; unmatched junction nucleotides: 7. Germline CDR1 reads MNHNY; CDR2 reads SVGAGI (reference sequence).

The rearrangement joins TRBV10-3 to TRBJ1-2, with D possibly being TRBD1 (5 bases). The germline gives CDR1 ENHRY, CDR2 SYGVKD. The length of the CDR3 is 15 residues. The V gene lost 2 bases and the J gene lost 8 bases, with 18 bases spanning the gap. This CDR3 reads CAISEPDLGGEGYTF. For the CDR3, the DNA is TGTGCCATCAGTGAGCCGGACCTGGGGGGAGAGGGCTACACCTTC.

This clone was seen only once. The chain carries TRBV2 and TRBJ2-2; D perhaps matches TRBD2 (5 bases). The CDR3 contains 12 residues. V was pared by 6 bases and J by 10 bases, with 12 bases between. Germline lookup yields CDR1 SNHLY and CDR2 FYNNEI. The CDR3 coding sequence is TGTGCCAGCAGGGCTGACTACGTGGAGCTGTTTTTT. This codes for CASRADYVELFF.

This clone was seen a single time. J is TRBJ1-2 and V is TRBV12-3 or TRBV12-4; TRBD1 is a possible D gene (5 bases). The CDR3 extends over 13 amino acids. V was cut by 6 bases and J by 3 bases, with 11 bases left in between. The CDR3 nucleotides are TGTGCCAGCAGCCCAGGGAGGGACTATGGCTACACCTTC. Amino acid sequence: CASSPGRDYGYTF.

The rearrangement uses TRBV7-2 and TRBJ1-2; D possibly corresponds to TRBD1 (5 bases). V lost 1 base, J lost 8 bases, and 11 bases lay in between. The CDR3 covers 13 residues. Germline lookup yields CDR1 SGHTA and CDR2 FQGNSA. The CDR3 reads CASSLVGGLGYTF. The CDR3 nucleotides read TGTGCCAGCAGCTTAGTCGGGGGGTTAGGCTACACCTTC. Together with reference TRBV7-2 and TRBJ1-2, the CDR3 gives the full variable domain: GAGVSQSPSNKVTEKGKDVELRCDPISGHTALYWYRQSLGQGLEFLIYFQGNSAPDKSGLPSDRFSAERTGGSVSTLTIQRTQQEDSAVYLCASSLVGGLGYTFGSGTRLTVV.

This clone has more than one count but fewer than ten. This chain's CDR3 is CSASMLARNIQYF. For the CDR3, the DNA is TGCAGTGCTAGTATGTTAGCGAGGAACATTCAGTACTTC. This rearrangement joins TRBV20-1 to TRBJ2-4; D is possibly TRBD2 (5 bases). The CDR3 totals 13 residues. The germline V gene has CDR1 DFQATT and CDR2 SNEGSKA (reference sequence). V was trimmed by 3 bases and J by 7 bases, leaving 13 bases between them.

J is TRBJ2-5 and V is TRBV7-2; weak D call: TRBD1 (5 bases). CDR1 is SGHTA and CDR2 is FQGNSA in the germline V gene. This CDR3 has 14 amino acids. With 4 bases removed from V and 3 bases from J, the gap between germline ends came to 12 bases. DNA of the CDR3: TGTGCCAGCAGCTCGCAGGGTGGGGAAGAGACCCAGTACTTC. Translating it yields CASSSQGGEETQYF.

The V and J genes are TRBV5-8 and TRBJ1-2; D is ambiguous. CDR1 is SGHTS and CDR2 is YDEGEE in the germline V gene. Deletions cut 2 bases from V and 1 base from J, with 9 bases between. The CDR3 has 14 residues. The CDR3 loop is CASSFPTHNYGYTF. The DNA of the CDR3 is TGTGCCAGCAGCTTCCCAACACATAACTATGGCTACACCTTC.

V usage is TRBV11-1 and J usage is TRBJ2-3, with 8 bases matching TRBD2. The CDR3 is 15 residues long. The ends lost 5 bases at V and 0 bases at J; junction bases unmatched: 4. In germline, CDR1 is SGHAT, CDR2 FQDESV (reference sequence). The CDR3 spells CASSAGGSSTDTQYF. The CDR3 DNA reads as TGTGCCAGCAGCGCGGGGGGATCAAGCACAGATACGCAGTATTTT.

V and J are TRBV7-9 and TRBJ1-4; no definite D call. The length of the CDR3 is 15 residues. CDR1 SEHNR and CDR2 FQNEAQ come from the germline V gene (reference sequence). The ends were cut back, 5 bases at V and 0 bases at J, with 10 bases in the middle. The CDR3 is CASSRGRPTNEKLFF. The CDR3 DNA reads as TGTGCCAGCAGCCGTGGGAGACCAACTAATGAAAAACTGTTTTTT.

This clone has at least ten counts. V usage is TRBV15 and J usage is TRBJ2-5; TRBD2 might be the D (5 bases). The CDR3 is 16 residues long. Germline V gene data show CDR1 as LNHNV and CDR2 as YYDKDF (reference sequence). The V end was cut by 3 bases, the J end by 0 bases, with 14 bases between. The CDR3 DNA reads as TGTGCCACCAGCAGGCCAGGAGGCGGAAACCAAGAGACCCAGTACTTC. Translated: CATSRPGGGNQETQYF.

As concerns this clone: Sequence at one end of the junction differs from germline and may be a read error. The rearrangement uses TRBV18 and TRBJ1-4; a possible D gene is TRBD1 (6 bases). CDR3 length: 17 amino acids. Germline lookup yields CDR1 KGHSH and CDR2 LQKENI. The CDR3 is CASSPQPKGVANEKLFF. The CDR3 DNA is TGTGCCAGCTCGCCACAACCCAAGGGGGTAGCTAATGAAAAACTGTTTTTT.